This is a list of T cell receptor beta chains from one sample in a study of blood T cell repertoires in COVID-19. Here immunoSEQ multiplex PCR was the method, and the copy in TCRdb shows in-frame clones only, minus some. The sample lists 100,000 or so clones, around 83% occurring once. The sequencing input was peripheral blood. These TCRs come from a woman older than 75 with acute or convalescent COVID-19. Both conserved end residues are part of each CDR3. D genes are given only for firm matches. Clone size is shown for a subset of rows, as once, few, many or a class of expanded clone.

V gene	D gene	clone size	J gene	CDR3 DNA	CDR3 protein
TRBV11-3	-	few	TRBJ2-2	TGTGCCAGCAGTTATTTAAGGTCGGGCACCGGGGAGCTGTTTTTT	CASSYLRSGTGELFF
TRBV18	TRBD1	-	TRBJ1-3	TGTGCCAGCTCACCGACCCCGCAGGGGGGATCTGGAAACACCATATATTTT	CASSPTPQGGSGNTIYF
TRBV25-1	TRBD1	-	TRBJ2-5	TGTGCCAGCAGTCCCCGGACAGGGTCGGGGGAGACCCAGTACTTC	CASSPRTGSGETQYF
TRBV18	-	-	TRBJ1-1	TGTGCCAGCCGGGGGGATAAGAACACTGAAGCTTTCTTT	CASRGDKNTEAFF
TRBV10-1	TRBD2	-	TRBJ2-7	TGCGCCAGCAGTGATGCTTCTAGCGGGAGAAACTACGAGCAGTACTTC	CASSDASSGRNYEQYF
TRBV6-2/TRBV6-3	TRBD1	-	TRBJ1-2	TGTGCCAGCAGTTATCGGGGACAGGGCTATGGCTACACCTTC	CASSYRGQGYGYTF
TRBV9	TRBD2	once	TRBJ2-1	TGTGCCAGCAGCGTAGCTCTAGCGGGATTTAACTACAATGAGCAGTTCTTC	CASSVALAGFNYNEQFF
TRBV27	TRBD1	-	TRBJ2-4	TGTGCCAGCAGCCCGACAGGGGGAGCCAAAAACATTCAGTACTTC	CASSPTGGAKNIQYF
TRBV7-9	-	-	TRBJ1-1	TGTGCCAGCAGCTTGGGGGCCCCGCCGGCTGAAGCTTTCTTT	CASSLGAPPAEAFF
TRBV28	-	once	TRBJ2-3	TGTGCCAGCAGTTTCAACAGGGAGAAAGATACGCAGTATTTT	CASSFNREKDTQYF
TRBV24-1	TRBD1	-	TRBJ2-3	TGTGCCACCAGCAAACCGGGACAGGGATCCGATACGCAGTATTTT	CATSKPGQGSDTQYF